These 15 T cell receptor beta chains were sequenced from one sample in a study of PD-1 blockade in mismatch repair-deficient tumors. Assay used: immunoSEQ multiplex PCR; TCRdb lists only in-frame clones, some missing. The data show tens of thousands of clones, more than 65% seen once. This specimen consisted of peripheral blood, obtained 12 weeks after starting pembrolizumab. The receptors come from an adult with mismatch repair-deficient cancer.

This clone was picked up one time. The chain links TRBV11-1 to TRBJ1-5; D is ambiguous. Germline V lookup: CDR1 SGHAT, CDR2 FQDESV (reference sequence). This CDR3 spans 15 amino acids. V lost 1 base and J lost 0, with 7 bases in between. CDR3 nucleotide sequence: TGTGCCAGCAGCTTAGGGACGGATAGCAATCAGCCCCAGCATTTT. As protein: CASSLGTDSNQPQHF.

The gene calls are TRBV6-6 and TRBJ2-7; D may be TRBD1 (7 bases). This CDR3 contains 15 residues. CDR1 MNHNY and CDR2 SVGAGI come from the germline V gene (reference sequence). Trimming removed 2 bases from V and 6 bases from J, with 17 bases in between. As DNA, the CDR3 is TGTGCCAGCAGTTACCCCCCAAGACAGGGAGGCGAGCAGTACTTC. It translates to CASSYPPRQGGEQYF.

The chain is built from TRBV28 and TRBJ1-1; TRBD1 might be the D (6 bases). CDR1 is MDHEN, CDR2 SYDVKM, per germline. The CDR3 contains 17 residues. Trimming stripped 6 bases from V and 2 bases from J, with 22 bases between. The DNA for the CDR3 is TGTGCCAGCAGCGAACTTTTAACAGGGCTTTTAAACACTGAAGCTTTCTTT. It codes for CASSELLTGLLNTEAFF.

This chain connects TRBV7-2 to TRBJ2-1; 7 bases line up with TRBD2. Trimming removed 3 bases from V and 5 bases from J; junction bases left unmatched: 7. Per germline, CDR1 SGHTA and CDR2 FQGNSA. This CDR3 is built from 15 residues. Here the CDR3 reads CASSFRGSADNEQFF. The CDR3 DNA sequence: TGTGCCAGCAGCTTCCGCGGGAGTGCTGACAATGAGCAGTTCTTC.

The chain couples TRBV7-9 to TRBJ2-6; D possibly corresponds to TRBD2 (5 bases). Germline V gene data show CDR1 as SEHNR and CDR2 as FQNEAQ (reference sequence). Trimming took off 1 base at V and 19 bases at J, with 17 bases between the two ends. This CDR3 comprises 13 residues. CDR3 amino acids: CASSLVEGGGLTF. The CDR3 nucleotides read TGTGCCAGCAGCTTAGTTGAGGGCGGTGGTCTTACTTTC.

This chain joins TRBV5-8 and TRBJ2-1; D gene uncertain. Germline CDR1 is SGHTS and CDR2 is YDEGEE. The CDR3 runs 11 residues. Deletions cut 4 bases from V and 7 bases from J, with 6 bases between. CDR3 sequence reads: CASSLGNEQFF. CDR3 sequence (DNA): TGTGCCAGCAGCCTAGGAAATGAGCAGTTCTTC.

This clone appeared a few times. The chain couples TRBV5-5 to TRBJ1-1; D remains unclear. The CDR3 is made up of 13 amino acids. The V gene lost 4 bases and the J gene lost 3 bases, with 10 bases spanning the gap. Germline values: CDR1 SGHKS, CDR2 YYEKEE (reference sequence). This chain's CDR3 is CASSDGSHTEAFF. The CDR3 nucleotides read TGTGCCAGCAGCGACGGGAGCCACACTGAAGCTTTCTTT.

The sample holds a few counts of this clone. This chain connects TRBV4-2 to TRBJ1-1; D gene ambiguous. Germline-derived CDR1 and CDR2 are LGHNA and YNFKEQ. The V and J ends lost 0 bases and 7 bases respectively, with 18 bases between them. The CDR3 is made up of 16 amino acids. The CDR3 nucleotides are TGTGCCAGCAGCCAAGATCCTTTAAGGCACGATGGTGAAGCTTTCTTT. Translation gives CASSQDPLRHDGEAFF.

This clone has only a few counts. The rearrangement links TRBV6-1 to TRBJ2-7; no definite D call. Germline V lookup: CDR1 MNHNS, CDR2 SASEGT. V lost 6 bases, J lost 6 bases, and 15 bases lay in between. The CDR3 loop spans 13 amino acids. The CDR3 sequence is CASSVTTSGEQYF. CDR3 DNA: TGTGCCAGCAGCGTAACTACGTCCGGCGAGCAGTACTTC.

This clone showed up just once. This chain connects TRBV18 to TRBJ2-1; the D gene is possibly TRBD1 (6 bases). This CDR3 contains 14 residues. The germline V and J ends were trimmed by 4 bases and 2 bases, with 9 bases remaining between them. Germline assignment: CDR1 KGHSH and CDR2 LQKENI. CDR3 sequence reads: CASSLGTTYNEQFF. In DNA form, the CDR3 reads TGTGCCAGCTCACTCGGGACAACCTACAATGAGCAGTTCTTC.

The chain has TRBV19 and TRBJ2-7; 9 bases agree with TRBD2. The CDR3 spans 14 residues. Germline assignment: CDR1 LNHDA and CDR2 SQIVND (reference sequence). With 5 bases clipped from V and 2 bases from J, the junction kept 4 bases outside the gene matches. The CDR3 region is CASSSSGTAYEQYF. The CDR3 nucleotides are TGTGCCAGTAGTTCTAGCGGGACCGCCTACGAGCAGTACTTC.

The rearrangement links TRBV5-1 to TRBJ2-7, with TRBD2 matching 7 bases. The germline CDR1 and CDR2 sequences are SGHRS and YFSETQ. This CDR3 comprises 14 residues. Trimming at V came to 7 bases and at J to 3 bases, leaving 10 bases not matched to a gene. CDR3 DNA sequence: TGCGCCAGCGGGTCTGGGGGGGAAGTCTACGAGCAGTACTTC. The encoded protein is CASGSGGEVYEQYF.

V usage is TRBV4-1 and J usage is TRBJ2-7; TRBD2 matches at 11 bases. V lost 0 bases, J lost 0 bases, and 7 bases stayed unmatched. From germline, CDR1 is MGHRA and CDR2 YSYEKL. The CDR3 extends over 18 amino acids. The CDR3 DNA reads TGCGCCAGCAGCCAAGATGGGGGACTAGCGGAGATCTCCTACGAGCAGTACTTC. Its protein is CASSQDGGLAEISYEQYF.

V is TRBV7-9 and J is TRBJ1-1, with D maybe TRBD1 (5 bases). The CDR3 runs 13 residues. V was shortened by 3 bases and J by 3 bases, with 8 bases between the two germline ends. CDR1 is SEHNR and CDR2 is FQNEAQ in the germline V gene (reference sequence). CDR3 DNA: TGTGCCAGCAGCTTGGAAGGGGACACTGAAGCTTTCTTT. It encodes CASSLEGDTEAFF.

V and J are TRBV11-3 and TRBJ1-3; 10 nucleotides match TRBD1. CDR3 length: 18 amino acids. The germline V gene has CDR1 SGHNT and CDR2 YENEEA. The V gene end was trimmed by 5 bases and the J gene end by 0 bases; junction bases not matched to a gene: 10. In DNA form, the CDR3 reads TGTGCCAGCAGCCCCGGGACAGGGGCCCTTAACTCTGGAAACACCATATATTTT. Its translation is CASSPGTGALNSGNTIYF.